One and the same sample provided the 26 T cell receptor beta chains below, sequenced in a study of CD8 T cells in ankylosing spondylitis. One entry per CDR3 protein results from TCRdb running MiXCR on the 5' RACE reads. In the table there are under 300,000 distinct CDR3 sequences, 9.5% to 12% of which are singletons. Sequencing was done on a sample of blood, either unsorted or a sorted T cell fraction (not recorded which). Receptors originate from a male donor with ankylosing spondylitis or in good health (not recorded which).

At least ten counts were recorded for this clonotype. The chain recombines TRBV7-2 with TRBJ2-5; the match to TRBD2 covers 12 bases. The V segment lost 1 base and the J segment 5 bases; nucleotides outside the gene matches: 2. The germline CDR1 and CDR2 sequences are SGHTA and FQGNSA. The CDR3 totals 15 residues. The CDR3 is CASSLDGTSGETQYF. CDR3 DNA: TGTGCCAGCAGCTTAGATGGGACTAGCGGGGAGACCCAGTACTTC.

As for this clonotype: The CDR3 carries no conserved terminal phenylalanine or tryptophan, so it likely arises from a read error. The rearrangement links TRBV20-1 to TRBJ2-7; 11 bases align to TRBD1. V lost 5 bases and J lost 0; bases outside the gene matches: 3. CDR1 is DFQATT, CDR2 SNEGSKA, per germline (reference sequence). This CDR3 spans 14 amino acids. The CDR3 loop is CSAQGTGGSYEQYL. The CDR3 DNA sequence: TGCAGTGCTCAGGGGACAGGGGGCTCCTACGAGCAGTACCTC.

In its sample, this clonotype was seen many times. The J gene is TRBJ2-1, the V gene TRBV5-6, with D unclear. In germline, CDR1 is SGHDT, CDR2 YYEEEE. CDR3 length: 14 amino acids. The ends were cut back, 0 bases at V and 4 bases at J, with 8 bases in the middle. The CDR3 is CASSLVSQYNEQFF. The CDR3 region has the DNA TGTGCCAGCAGCTTGGTCTCCCAATACAATGAGCAGTTCTTC.

The chain links TRBV18 to TRBJ2-3, with D perhaps assigned TRBD1 or TRBD2 (6 bases each). Germline CDR1 is KGHSH and CDR2 is LQKENI. The CDR3 length is 14 residues. Trimming removed 3 bases at V and 5 bases at J, with 12 bases between. The CDR3 is CASSPMGGQDTQYF. In nucleotides, the CDR3 is TGTGCCAGCTCACCGATGGGGGGCCAAGATACGCAGTATTTT.

This clonotype occurred many times. V and J are TRBV5-1 and TRBJ2-3, with 8 bases that match TRBD1. Looked up from germline, CDR1 is SGHRS and CDR2 is YFSETQ. After removal of 1 base from V and 2 bases from J, the junction contained 6 bases not matched to a gene. This CDR3 comprises 16 residues. CDR3 sequence (DNA): TGCGCCAGCAGCTTGTCGGACAGGGCTGTCACAGATACGCAGTATTTT. Translation gives CASSLSDRAVTDTQYF.

This clonotype was detected only a few times. The chain links TRBV7-2 to TRBJ2-3, with D hard to call. The length of the CDR3 is 13 residues. Germline CDR1 and CDR2: SGHTA and FQGNSA. V dropped 4 bases and J dropped 6 bases, with 11 bases sitting between them. Here the CDR3 reads CASSYLRLDTQYF. CDR3 bases: TGTGCCAGCAGCTATCTTCGGCTGGATACGCAGTATTTT. The full variable domain, its missing parts supplied by reference TRBV7-2 and TRBJ2-3, is GAGVSQSPSNKVTEKGKDVELRCDPISGHTALYWYRQSLGQGLEFLIYFQGNSAPDKSGLPSDRFSAERTGGSVSTLTIQRTQQEDSAVYLCASSYLRLDTQYFGPGTRLTVL.

This clonotype was recorded at least ten times. This sequence joins TRBV20-1 and TRBJ1-2; D unresolved. The CDR3 extends over 14 amino acids. The ends were cut back, 0 bases at V and 4 bases at J, with 12 bases in the middle. CDR1 is DFQATT and CDR2 is SNEGSKA in the germline V gene (reference sequence). CDR3 sequence reads: CSARDQRGPYGYTF. The CDR3 region has the DNA TGCAGTGCTAGAGATCAAAGAGGCCCCTATGGCTACACCTTC.

Written as DNA, the CDR3 is TGTGCCAGCAGTTTTTGGCGGCGGGGGAGCACAGATACGCAGTATTTT. Translation gives CASSFWRRGSTDTQYF. The J gene is TRBJ2-3, the V gene TRBV27; 7 bases match TRBD2. CDR3 length equals 16 residues. The V gene's germline CDR1 is MNHEY and CDR2 SMNVEV (reference sequence). V was clipped by 3 bases and J by 0 bases; unmatched bases: 6.

This clonotype was recorded many times. The chain carries TRBV20-1 and TRBJ2-5, with D hard to call. V was cut by 0 bases and J by 4 bases, with 9 bases left in between. Germline assignment: CDR1 DFQATT and CDR2 SNEGSKA (reference sequence). CDR3 size: 13 residues. The chain's CDR3 is CSARDPGRETQYF. In nucleotides, the CDR3 is TGCAGTGCTAGAGATCCCGGTCGAGAGACCCAGTACTTC.

At least ten counts were recorded for this clonotype. DNA for the CDR3: TGTGCCAGCAGCTTAGATCTGGGAGGTGTGCCCCAGCATTTT. As protein: CASSLDLGGVPQHF. This chain joins TRBV7-2 and TRBJ1-5; no definite D call. V dropped 1 base and J dropped 9 bases, with 13 bases sitting between them. The CDR3 consists of 14 residues. Looked up from germline, CDR1 is SGHTA and CDR2 is FQGNSA.

The chain combines TRBV12-3 or TRBV12-4 with TRBJ2-3; the match to TRBD2 covers 7 bases. V gave up 2 bases and J gave up 2 bases; unmatched junction bases: 7. This CDR3 has 16 amino acids. Here the CDR3 DNA reads TGTGCCAGCAGTTTAAGATCTAGCGGCTACACAGATACGCAGTATTTT. Amino acid sequence: CASSLRSSGYTDTQYF.

This clonotype was detected many times. The chain is built from TRBV28 and TRBJ2-1; D call uncertain. Deletions cut 7 bases from V and 9 bases from J, with 10 bases between. Germline CDR1 reads MDHEN; CDR2 reads SYDVKM. The CDR3 extends over 11 amino acids. The CDR3 nucleotides read TGTGCCAGCACCATGTTGAGTGAGCAGTTCTTC. This translates into CASTMLSEQFF. Together with reference TRBV28 and TRBJ2-1, the CDR3 gives the full variable domain: DVKVTQSSRYLVKRTGEKVFLECVQDMDHENMFWYRQDPGLGLRLIYFSYDVKMKEKGDIPEGYSVSREKKERFSLILESASTNQTSMYLCASTMLSEQFFGPGTRLTVL.

The sample holds a few counts of this clonotype. This chain joins TRBV2 and TRBJ2-1, with 7 bases fitting TRBD2. Per germline, CDR1 SNHLY and CDR2 FYNNEI. V gave up 5 bases and J gave up 4 bases; unmatched junction bases: 11. The CDR3 is 16 amino acids. CDR3 bases: TGTGCCAGCAGTCGTTGGGCGGGGGAAGGATACAATGAGCAGTTCTTC. Protein product: CASSRWAGEGYNEQFF.

The chain combines TRBV29-1 with TRBJ2-7; D call uncertain. The CDR3 contains 15 residues. Germline V CDR1 and CDR2: SQVTM, ANQGSEA. The V and J ends lost 3 bases and 6 bases respectively, with 21 bases between them. CDR3 loop: CSVEKSGRFHGEQYF. In DNA, the CDR3 is TGCAGCGTTGAGAAGTCCGGTCGGTTCCATGGCGAGCAGTACTTC.

A few counts support this clonotype. The chain carries TRBV5-1 and TRBJ2-3; D remains unclear. Germline CDR1 SGHRS, CDR2 YFSETQ. The V end lost 1 base, the J end lost 0 bases, and 9 bases lay between the germline ends. The CDR3 is 15 amino acids. For the CDR3, the DNA is TGCGCCAGCAGCTTGTCCGCGTCGAGCACAGATACGCAGTATTTT. It translates to CASSLSASSTDTQYF.

In its sample, this clonotype was seen many times. The chain carries TRBV5-6 and TRBJ1-3; D gene ambiguous. This CDR3 spans 11 amino acids. CDR1 SGHDT and CDR2 YYEEEE come from the germline V gene. V was cut by 3 bases and J by 5 bases, with 3 bases left in between. The CDR3 coding sequence is TGTGCCAGCAGCTCCAGAAACACCATATATTTT. Amino acid sequence: CASSSRNTIYF.

This clonotype was seen ten or more times. J is TRBJ2-1 and V is TRBV5-1; D possibly uses TRBD1 or TRBD2 (5 bases each). Germline CDR1 is SGHRS and CDR2 is YFSETQ. V was pared by 5 bases and J by 5 bases, with 11 bases between. CDR3 size: 13 residues. CDR3 in DNA: TGCGCCAGCAGGGGATCGGGGCACAATGAGCAGTTCTTC. This sequence encodes CASRGSGHNEQFF.

Many counts were recorded for this clonotype. This chain uses TRBV5-1 with TRBJ1-1; D is unclear. This CDR3 is built from 14 residues. Germline assignment: CDR1 SGHRS and CDR2 YFSETQ. Trimming took 4 bases from V and 7 from J, leaving 17 bases between them. DNA for the CDR3: TGCGCCAGCAGCACTAGCTTAGCAGGTAATGAAGCTTTCTTT. Translated: CASSTSLAGNEAFF.

In its sample, this clonotype was seen many times. This sequence joins TRBV20-1 and TRBJ2-5; 14 nucleotides align to TRBD2. The germline CDR1 and CDR2 sequences are DFQATT and SNEGSKA (reference sequence). CDR3 size: 16 residues. V lost 4 bases and J lost 5; bases outside the gene matches: 9. Here the CDR3 reads CSATKTSGGDLETQYF. CDR3 nucleotides: TGCAGTGCTACTAAGACTAGCGGGGGGGATTTGGAGACCCAGTACTTC.

In this sample, this clonotype turned up many times. V gene TRBV12-3 or TRBV12-4 combines with J gene TRBJ1-5; TRBD1 is a possible D gene (5 bases). The CDR3 has 12 residues. Trimming removed 6 bases at V and 6 bases at J, with 9 bases between. The CDR3 spells CASRIQGQPQHF. The CDR3 bases are TGTGCCAGCAGAATTCAGGGTCAGCCCCAGCATTTT.

The V call is TRBV20-1, the J call TRBJ2-2; D gene ambiguous. Germline CDR1 DFQATT, CDR2 SNEGSKA (reference sequence). The germline V and J ends were trimmed by 1 base and 0 bases, with 12 bases remaining between them. The CDR3 consists of 16 residues. CDR3 coding DNA: TGCAGTGCTAGAGCGGTGACCGGACCGAACACCGGGGAGCTGTTTTTT. Protein product: CSARAVTGPNTGELFF.

The chain uses TRBV6-2 or TRBV6-3 and TRBJ2-1; D may be TRBD2 (6 bases). Germline V CDR1 and CDR2: MNHEY, SVGEGT. V was clipped by 4 bases and J by 0 bases, with 10 bases between them. The CDR3 has 15 residues. CDR3 DNA: TGTGCCAGCAGTTCCCGGGACTTCTCCTACAATGAGCAGTTCTTC. Its protein product is CASSSRDFSYNEQFF.

This clonotype was seen many times. The genes are TRBV14 and TRBJ1-1; weak D call: TRBD1 (5 bases). The CDR3 runs to 13 residues. The V gene lost 1 base and the J gene lost 6 bases, with 9 bases spanning the gap. Germline assignment: CDR1 SGHDN and CDR2 FVKESK. The CDR3 coding sequence is TGTGCCAGCAGCCAAGCGGGGGGATCTGAAGCTTTCTTT. It specifies CASSQAGGSEAFF.

V and J are TRBV7-2 and TRBJ2-7; 10 bases map to TRBD1. J lost 3 bases, V lost 1 base, and 3 bases had no gene match. The CDR3 totals 15 residues. From germline, CDR1 is SGHTA and CDR2 FQGNSA. The CDR3 nucleotides read TGTGCCAGCAGCTTAGTGTGGACAGGGGGCTACGAGCAGTACTTC. Its translation: CASSLVWTGGYEQYF. Using reference TRBV7-2 and TRBJ2-7 for the parts outside the CDR3, the full variable domain is GAGVSQSPSNKVTEKGKDVELRCDPISGHTALYWYRQSLGQGLEFLIYFQGNSAPDKSGLPSDRFSAERTGGSVSTLTIQRTQQEDSAVYLCASSLVWTGGYEQYFGPGTRLTVT.

The sample holds many counts of this clonotype. V gene TRBV20-1 combines with J gene TRBJ2-3; D perhaps matches TRBD2 (5 bases). Trimming stripped 7 bases from V and 6 bases from J, with 17 bases between. Germline V gives CDR1 DFQATT, CDR2 SNEGSKA (reference sequence). This CDR3 has 13 residues. The DNA for the CDR3 is TGCAGTGGGGAAGACGCGGCGGGCGATACGCAGTATTTT. The encoded protein is CSGEDAAGDTQYF.

Worth noting for this clonotype: A much larger clone sits a single nucleotide away, making a read error possible. Written as DNA, the CDR3 is TGTACCAGCAGCCCAGGGACTAGCGGAATCTACGAGCAGTACTTC. Encoded protein: CTSSPGTSGIYEQYF. V is TRBV5-5 and J is TRBJ2-7; 11 nucleotides align to TRBD2. The CDR3 consists of 15 residues. Germline CDR1 reads SGHKS; CDR2 reads YYEKEE (reference sequence).